The 2 T cell receptor beta chains below come from one sample, sequenced in a study of shared clonotypes between healthy human individuals. Repertoires were generated with immunoSEQ multiplex PCR, while TCRdb's copy carries only in-frame clones and drops some. Of roughly 120,000 clones listed, approximately 70% are singletons. The specimen sequenced was memory CD8+ T cells sorted from blood. The subset here: CD45RO+ cells pooled with CCR7-negative TemRA cells. These receptor sequences come from a woman younger than 45 in good health.

This chain links TRBV4-1 with TRBJ2-3, with 7 bases matching TRBD1. CDR3 size: 15 residues. With 3 bases clipped from V and 1 base from J, the junction kept 4 bases outside the gene matches. The V gene's germline CDR1 is MGHRA and CDR2 YSYEKL. The CDR3 DNA reads TGCGCCAGCAGCCAGATGGGGACAGGCACAGATACGCAGTATTTT. It yields the protein CASSQMGTGTDTQYF.

Only a few counts were recorded for this clone. CDR3 coding DNA: TGTGCCACCAGCAGAGAGAATGAGCAGTTCTTC. It specifies CATSRENEQFF. The V and J genes are TRBV15 and TRBJ2-1; D unresolved. The V gene lost 0 bases and the J gene lost 7 bases, with 1 base spanning the gap. Germline assignment: CDR1 LNHNV and CDR2 YYDKDF (reference sequence). This CDR3 spans 11 amino acids. The full variable domain, with the rest looked up from reference TRBV15 and TRBJ2-1, is DAMVIQNPRYQVTQFGKPVTLSCSQTLNHNVMYWYQQKSSQAPKLLFHYYDKDFNNEADTPDNFQSRRPNTSFCFLDIRSPGLGDTAMYLCATSRENEQFFGPGTRLTVL.